This TCR beta chain stems from a study of T cells in Graves' hyperthyroidism and ophthalmopathy. TCR beta CDR3 sequences were amplified from RNA transcripts. The HTBI set primed first-round TCR CDR3 RT-PCR. MiXCR was run by TCRdb on the multiplex PCR reads, yielding one entry per CDR3 protein. This sample has approximately 24,000 distinct CDR3 sequences, with approximately 54% found just once. The V gene lost 7 bases and the J gene lost 2 bases, with 18 bases spanning the gap. The CDR3 sequence is 14 residues long. Germline V lookup: CDR1 DFQATT, CDR2 SNEGSKA (reference sequence). The sequenced sample consisted of blood. The clonotype originates from a woman aged 40 to 50 with Graves' hyperthyroidism that later progressed to Graves' ophthalmopathy. The chain links TRBV20-1 to TRBJ2-7; tentatively, D is TRBD2 (5 bases). The CDR3 here is CSGASWERPYEQYF. DNA for the CDR3: TGCAGTGGTGCATCTTGGGAGCGCCCCTACGAGCAGTACTTC.